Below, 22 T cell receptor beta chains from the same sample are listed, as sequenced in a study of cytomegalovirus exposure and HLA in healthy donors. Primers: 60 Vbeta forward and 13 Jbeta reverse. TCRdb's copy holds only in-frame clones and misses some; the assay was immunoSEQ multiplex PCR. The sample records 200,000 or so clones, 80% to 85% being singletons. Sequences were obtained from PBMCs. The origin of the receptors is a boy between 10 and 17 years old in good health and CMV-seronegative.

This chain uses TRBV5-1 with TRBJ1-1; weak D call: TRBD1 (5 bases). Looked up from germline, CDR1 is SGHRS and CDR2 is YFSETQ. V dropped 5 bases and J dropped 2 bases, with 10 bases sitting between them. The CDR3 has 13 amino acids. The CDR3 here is CASSVGGNTEAFF. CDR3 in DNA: TGCGCCAGCAGTGTGGGGGGTAACACTGAAGCTTTCTTT. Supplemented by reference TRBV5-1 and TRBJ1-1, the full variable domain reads KAGVTQTPRYLIKTRGQQVTLSCSPISGHRSVSWYQQTPGQGLQFLFEYFSETQRNKGNFPGRFSGRQFSNSRSEMNVSTLELGDSALYLCASSVGGNTEAFFGQGTRLTVV.

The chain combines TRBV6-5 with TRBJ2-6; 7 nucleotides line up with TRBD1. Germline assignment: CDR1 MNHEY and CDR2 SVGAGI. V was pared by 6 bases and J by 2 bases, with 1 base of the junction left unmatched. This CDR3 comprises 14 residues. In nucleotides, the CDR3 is TGTGCCAGCAGAGGGGGCCCTGGGGCCAACGTCCTGACTTTC. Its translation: CASRGGPGANVLTF.

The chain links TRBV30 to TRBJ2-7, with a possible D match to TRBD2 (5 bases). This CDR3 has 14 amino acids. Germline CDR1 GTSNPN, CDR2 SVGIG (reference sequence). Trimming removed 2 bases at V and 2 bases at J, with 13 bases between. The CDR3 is CAWSWSGRTYEQYF. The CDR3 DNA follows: TGTGCCTGGAGTTGGAGCGGTCGGACCTACGAGCAGTACTTC.

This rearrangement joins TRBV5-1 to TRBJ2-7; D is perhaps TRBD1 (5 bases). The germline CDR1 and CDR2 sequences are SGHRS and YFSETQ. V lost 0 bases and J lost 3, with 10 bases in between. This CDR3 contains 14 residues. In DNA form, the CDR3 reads TGCGCCAGCAGCTTGGCTCTAGGGGACTACGAGCAGTACTTC. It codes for CASSLALGDYEQYF.

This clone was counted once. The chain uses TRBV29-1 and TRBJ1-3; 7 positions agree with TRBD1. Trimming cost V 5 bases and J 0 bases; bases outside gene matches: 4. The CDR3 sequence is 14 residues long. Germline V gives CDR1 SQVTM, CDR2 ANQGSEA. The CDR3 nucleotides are TGCAGCGTTAGCTGGACAGGCTCTGGAAACACCATATATTTT. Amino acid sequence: CSVSWTGSGNTIYF.

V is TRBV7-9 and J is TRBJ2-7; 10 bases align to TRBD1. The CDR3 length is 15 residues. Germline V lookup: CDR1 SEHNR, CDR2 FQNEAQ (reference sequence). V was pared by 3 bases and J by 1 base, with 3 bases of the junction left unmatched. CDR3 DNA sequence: TGTGCCAGCAGCTTCGGACAGGGGGTTTCCTACGAGCAGTACTTC. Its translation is CASSFGQGVSYEQYF.

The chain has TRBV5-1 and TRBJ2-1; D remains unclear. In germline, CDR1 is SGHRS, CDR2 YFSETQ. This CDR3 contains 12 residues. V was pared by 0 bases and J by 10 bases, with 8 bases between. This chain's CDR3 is CASSLVAREQFF. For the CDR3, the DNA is TGCGCCAGCAGCTTGGTTGCGCGGGAGCAGTTCTTC.

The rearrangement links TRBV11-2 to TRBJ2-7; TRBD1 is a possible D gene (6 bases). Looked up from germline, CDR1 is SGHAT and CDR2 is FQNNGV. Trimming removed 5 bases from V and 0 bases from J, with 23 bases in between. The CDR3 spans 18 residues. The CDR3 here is CASSPGQGLARSSYEQYF. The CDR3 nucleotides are TGTGCCAGCAGCCCCGGGCAGGGGTTGGCTAGGAGCTCCTACGAGCAGTACTTC.

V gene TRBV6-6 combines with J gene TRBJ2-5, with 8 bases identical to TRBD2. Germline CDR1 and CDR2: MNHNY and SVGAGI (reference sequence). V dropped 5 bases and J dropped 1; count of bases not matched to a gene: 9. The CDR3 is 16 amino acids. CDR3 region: CASSKPGLGLQETQYF. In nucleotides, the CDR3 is TGTGCCAGCAGTAAACCGGGACTAGGGCTCCAAGAGACCCAGTACTTC.

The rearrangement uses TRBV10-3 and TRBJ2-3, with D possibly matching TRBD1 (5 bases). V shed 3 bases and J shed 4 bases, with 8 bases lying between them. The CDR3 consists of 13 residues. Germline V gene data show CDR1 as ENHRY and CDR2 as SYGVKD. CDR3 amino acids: CAISEDSPDTQYF. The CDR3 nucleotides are TGTGCCATCAGTGAAGACAGTCCAGATACGCAGTATTTT.

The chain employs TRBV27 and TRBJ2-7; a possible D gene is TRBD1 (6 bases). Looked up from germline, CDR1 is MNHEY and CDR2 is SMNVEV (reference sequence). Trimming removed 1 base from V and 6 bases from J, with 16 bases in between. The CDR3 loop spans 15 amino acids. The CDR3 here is CASSLYRVAIGEQYF. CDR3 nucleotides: TGTGCCAGCAGTTTATACAGGGTGGCGATCGGCGAGCAGTACTTC.

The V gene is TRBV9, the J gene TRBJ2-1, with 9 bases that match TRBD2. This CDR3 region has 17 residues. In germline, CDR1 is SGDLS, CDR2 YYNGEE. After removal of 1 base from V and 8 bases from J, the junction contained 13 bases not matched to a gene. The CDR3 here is CASSVRSSAGGRDEQFF. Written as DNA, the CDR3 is TGTGCCAGCAGCGTAAGGTCGTCGGCGGGAGGGCGGGATGAGCAGTTCTTC. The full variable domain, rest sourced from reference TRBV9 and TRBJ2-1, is DSGVTQTPKHLITATGQRVTLRCSPRSGDLSVYWYQQSLDQGLQFLIQYYNGEERAKGNILERFSAQQFPDLHSELNLSSLELGDSALYFCASSVRSSAGGRDEQFFGPGTRLTVL.

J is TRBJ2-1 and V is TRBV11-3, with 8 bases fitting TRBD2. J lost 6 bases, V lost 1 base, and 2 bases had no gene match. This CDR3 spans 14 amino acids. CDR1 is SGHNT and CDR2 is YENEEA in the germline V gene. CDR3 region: CASSLGAGANEQFF. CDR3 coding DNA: TGTGCCAGCAGCTTAGGAGCGGGAGCCAATGAGCAGTTCTTC.

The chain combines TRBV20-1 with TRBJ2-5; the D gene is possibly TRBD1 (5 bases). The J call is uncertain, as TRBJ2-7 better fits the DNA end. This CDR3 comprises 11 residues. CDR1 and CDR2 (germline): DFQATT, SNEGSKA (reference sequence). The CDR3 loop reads CSALTAYEQYF. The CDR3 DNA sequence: TGCAGTGCCTTGACAGCTTACGAGCAGTACTTC.

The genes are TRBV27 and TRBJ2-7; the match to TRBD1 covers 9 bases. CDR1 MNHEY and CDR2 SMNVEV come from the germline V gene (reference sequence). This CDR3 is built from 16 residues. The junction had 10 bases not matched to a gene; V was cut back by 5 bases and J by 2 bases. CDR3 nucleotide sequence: TGTGCCAGCAGTCCCCCTACAGGGGGCGGAACCTACGAGCAGTACTTC. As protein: CASSPPTGGGTYEQYF.

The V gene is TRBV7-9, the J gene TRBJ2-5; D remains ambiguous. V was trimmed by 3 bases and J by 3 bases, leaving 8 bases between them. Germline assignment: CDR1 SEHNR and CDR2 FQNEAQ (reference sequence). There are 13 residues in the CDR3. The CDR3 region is CASSFDWEETQYF. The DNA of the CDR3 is TGTGCCAGCAGCTTTGACTGGGAAGAGACCCAGTACTTC.

The CDR3: CASSFGGGDTQYF. CDR3 DNA sequence: TGTGCCAGCAGCTTCGGCGGGGGAGATACGCAGTATTTT. This chain uses TRBV5-6 with TRBJ2-3; 7 bases fit TRBD2. V was pared by 2 bases and J by 5 bases, with 2 bases of the junction left unmatched. Germline V gene sequence: CDR1 SGHDT, CDR2 YYEEEE. The CDR3 contains 13 residues.

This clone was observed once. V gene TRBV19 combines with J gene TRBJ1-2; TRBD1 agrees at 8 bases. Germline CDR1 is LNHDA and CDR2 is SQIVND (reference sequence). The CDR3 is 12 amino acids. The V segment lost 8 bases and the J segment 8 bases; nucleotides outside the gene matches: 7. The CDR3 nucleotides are TGTGCCAGTGCACAGGGGGAGCAGGGCTACACCTTC. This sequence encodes CASAQGEQGYTF.

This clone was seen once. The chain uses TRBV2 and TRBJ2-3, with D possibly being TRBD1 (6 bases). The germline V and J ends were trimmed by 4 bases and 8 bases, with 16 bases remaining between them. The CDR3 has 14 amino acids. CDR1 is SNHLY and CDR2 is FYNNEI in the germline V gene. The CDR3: CASSVGQGKGTQYF. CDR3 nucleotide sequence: TGTGCCAGCAGTGTTGGGCAGGGGAAGGGTACGCAGTATTTT.

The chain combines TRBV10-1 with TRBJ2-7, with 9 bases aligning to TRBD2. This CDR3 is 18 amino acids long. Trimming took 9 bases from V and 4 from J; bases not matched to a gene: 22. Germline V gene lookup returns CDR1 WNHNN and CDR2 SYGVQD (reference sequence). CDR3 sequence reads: CASASRWEREELPYEQYF. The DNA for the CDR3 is TGCGCCAGTGCATCCCGTTGGGAGCGGGAGGAACTACCGTACGAGCAGTACTTC.

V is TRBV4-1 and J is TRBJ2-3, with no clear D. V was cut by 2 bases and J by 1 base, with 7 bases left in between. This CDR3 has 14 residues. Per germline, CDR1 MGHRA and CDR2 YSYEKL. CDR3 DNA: TGCGCCAGCAGCCAATTTCTCCGCACAGATACGCAGTATTTT. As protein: CASSQFLRTDTQYF.

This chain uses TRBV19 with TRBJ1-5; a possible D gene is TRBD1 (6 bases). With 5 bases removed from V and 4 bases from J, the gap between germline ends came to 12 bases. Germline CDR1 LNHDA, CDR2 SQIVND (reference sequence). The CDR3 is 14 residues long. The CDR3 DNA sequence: TGTGCCAGTAGTCTGGACAGTTTTAATCAGCCCCAGCATTTT. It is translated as CASSLDSFNQPQHF. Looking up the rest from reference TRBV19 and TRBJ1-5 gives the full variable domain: DGGITQSPKYLFRKEGQNVTLSCEQNLNHDAMYWYRQDPGQGLRLIYYSQIVNDFQKGDIAEGYSVSREKKESFPLTVTSAQKNPTAFYLCASSLDSFNQPQHFGDGTRLSIL.